Listed below are T cell receptor delta chains from one sample, sequenced in a study of gamma-delta chains in newborns, infants, children. TCRdb fed the reads into CATT to redo clone calling. The data hold more than 4,000 delta-chain clones, with 3.5% to 4% observed a single time. Sequencing was carried out using blood. All receptors come from a child who was a newborn, infant or young child, either healthy, febrile or measles-vaccinated (not recorded which). The CDR3 runs from the conserved cysteine through the conserved F or W. The order of the fields is clone size, CDR3 length, V gene, D gene, J gene, CDR3 DNA, CDR3 protein. A D gene is named only where the DNA matches it firmly. Clone size appears in some rows only: once, few, many, or a class for an expanded clone.

clone_size: medium-sized; cdr3_length: 17; v_call: TRAV29/DV5; d_call: TRDD3; j_call: TRDJ2; cdr3_nt: TGTGCAGCAAGCGCGAATCTACTGGGGGATCCGACAGCACAACTCTTCTTT; cdr3_aa: CAASANLLGDPTAQLFF
clone_size: medium-sized; cdr3_length: 17; v_call: TRDV1; d_call: -; j_call: TRDJ1; cdr3_nt: TGTGCTCTTGGGGTCCTTCCTGGGGATCGGTACACCGATAAACTCATCTTT; cdr3_aa: CALGVLPGDRYTDKLIF
clone_size: -; cdr3_length: 22; v_call: TRDV1; d_call: -; j_call: TRDJ1; cdr3_nt: TGTGCTCTTGGGTTCCCTTCTTCTTCGTCTGGGGTGCCGAATCAAGTGACCGATAAACTCATCTTT; cdr3_aa: CALGFPSSSSGVPNQVTDKLIF
clone_size: -; cdr3_length: 18; v_call: TRDV2; d_call: TRDD3; j_call: TRDJ3; cdr3_nt: TGTGCCTGTGACACCGCTGGGGGTAGCTCCTGGGACACTCGGCAGATGTTTTTC; cdr3_aa: CACDTAGGSSWDTRQMFF
clone_size: large; cdr3_length: 15; v_call: TRDV2; d_call: TRDD3; j_call: TRDJ1; cdr3_nt: TGTGCCTGTGACACCGGGGATACGTACACCGATAAACTCATCTTT; cdr3_aa: CACDTGDTYTDKLIF
clone_size: few; cdr3_length: 23; v_call: TRDV1; d_call: TRDD3; j_call: TRDJ1; cdr3_nt: TGTGCTCTTGGGGGACTCCCCACGGGAGTACTGGGGGAGATTAGGTACCATACCGATAAACTCATCTTT; cdr3_aa: CALGGLPTGVLGEIRYHTDKLIF
clone_size: large; cdr3_length: 19; v_call: TRDV2; d_call: TRDD3; j_call: TRDJ2; cdr3_nt: TGTGCCTGTGACTCGGCGGACTGGGGGATACAATCTTTGACAGCACAACTCTTCTTT; cdr3_aa: CACDSADWGIQSLTAQLFF
clone_size: -; cdr3_length: 18; v_call: TRDV2; d_call: TRDD3; j_call: TRDJ3; cdr3_nt: TGTGCCTGCGTCACTGGGGGATACTCCTCCTGGGACACCCGACAGATGTTTTTC; cdr3_aa: CACVTGGYSSWDTRQMFF
clone_size: medium-sized; cdr3_length: 15; v_call: TRDV1; d_call: -; j_call: TRDJ1; cdr3_nt: TGTGCTCTTGGGGAACTAGTCGGGCTGGGTCCTAAACTCATCTTT; cdr3_aa: CALGELVGLGPKLIF
clone_size: few; cdr3_length: 20; v_call: TRDV2; d_call: -; j_call: TRDJ3; cdr3_nt: TGTGCCTGTGACACCGTTTGGGGCCAAAAAAGCTCCTGGGACACCCGACAGATGTTTTTC; cdr3_aa: CACDTVWGQKSSWDTRQMFF
clone_size: large; cdr3_length: 18; v_call: TRDV3; d_call: TRDD3; j_call: TRDJ3; cdr3_nt: TGTGCCTTTCCGTCTGGGGGATACTTAGCCTGGGACACCCGACAGATGTTTTTC; cdr3_aa: CAFPSGGYLAWDTRQMFF
clone_size: medium-sized; cdr3_length: 18; v_call: TRDV1; d_call: TRDD3; j_call: TRDJ1; cdr3_nt: TGTGCTCTTGGGGGGTCCTTCTACTGGGGAGAGGTCCCCGATAAACTCATCTTT; cdr3_aa: CALGGSFYWGEVPDKLIF
clone_size: medium-sized; cdr3_length: 20; v_call: TRDV1; d_call: -; j_call: TRDJ3; cdr3_nt: TGTGCTCTTGGGTCCAGAAATCCGCTCCCGAGCTCCTGGGACACCCGACAGATGTTTTTC; cdr3_aa: CALGSRNPLPSSWDTRQMFF
clone_size: few; cdr3_length: 18; v_call: TRDV2; d_call: -; j_call: TRDJ3; cdr3_nt: TGTGCCTGTGACAACTGGTGGATGAGTTCCTGGGACACCCGACAGATGTTTTTC; cdr3_aa: CACDNWWMSSWDTRQMFF
clone_size: medium-sized; cdr3_length: 20; v_call: TRDV1; d_call: TRDD3; j_call: TRDJ1; cdr3_nt: TGTGCTCTTGGGGAACTCCGTTCAGGGACTGGGGGATACCCAACCGATAAACTCATCTTT; cdr3_aa: CALGELRSGTGGYPTDKLIF
clone_size: medium-sized; cdr3_length: 17; v_call: TRDV1; d_call: TRDD3; j_call: TRDJ1; cdr3_nt: TGTGCTCTTGGGGAAAGAAGAGGGGGATACGCGACCGATAAACTCATCTTT; cdr3_aa: CALGERRGGYATDKLIF
clone_size: -; cdr3_length: 22; v_call: TRDV2; d_call: -; j_call: TRDJ3; cdr3_nt: TGTGCCTGTGACACCGGGTCGCCTGGGGTGAGACTTTACTCCTGGGACACCCGACAGATGTTTTTC; cdr3_aa: CACDTGSPGVRLYSWDTRQMFF
clone_size: large; cdr3_length: 18; v_call: TRDV2; d_call: TRDD3; j_call: TRDJ2; cdr3_nt: TGTGCCTGTGACACCCTTACTGGGGGATACCGCCCTCTAGCACAACTCTTCTTT; cdr3_aa: CACDTLTGGYRPLAQLFF
clone_size: medium-sized; cdr3_length: 19; v_call: TRDV2; d_call: TRDD3; j_call: TRDJ3; cdr3_nt: TGTGCCTGTGACAAAGTACTGGGGGATAGCTCCTGGGACACCCGACAGATGTTTTTC; cdr3_aa: CACDKVLGDSSWDTRQMFF
clone_size: few; cdr3_length: 17; v_call: TRDV2; d_call: -; j_call: TRDJ3; cdr3_nt: TGTGCCTGTGACACTGAGGGGTACTCCTGGGACACCCGACAGGTGTTTTTC; cdr3_aa: CACDTEGYSWDTRQVFF
clone_size: medium-sized; cdr3_length: 18; v_call: TRDV1; d_call: -; j_call: TRDJ1; cdr3_nt: TGTGCTCTTGGGGAAGCTCCGGAGGGATATCGGGTCACCGATAAACTCATCTTT; cdr3_aa: CALGEAPEGYRVTDKLIF
clone_size: -; cdr3_length: 20; v_call: TRDV2; d_call: TRDD3; j_call: TRDJ3; cdr3_nt: TGTGCCTGTGACACCCTACTGGGGGATACGAAAGCCTGGGACACCCGCCAGATGTTTTTC; cdr3_aa: CACDTLLGDTKAWDTRQMFF
clone_size: -; cdr3_length: 19; v_call: TRDV1; d_call: TRDD3; j_call: TRDJ2; cdr3_nt: TGTGCTCTTGGGGAGGGTAGCCTTCTGGGGGATACTTTGACAGCACAACTCTTCTTT; cdr3_aa: CALGEGSLLGDTLTAQLFF
clone_size: medium-sized; cdr3_length: 25; v_call: TRDV1; d_call: TRDD3; j_call: TRDJ1; cdr3_nt: TGTGCTCTTGGGGACCCGCCCTCCTACACGTACTGGGGGATACGCGTGGGACCCTACACCGATAAACTCATCTTT; cdr3_aa: CALGDPPSYTYWGIRVGPYTDKLIF
clone_size: -; cdr3_length: 28; v_call: TRDV1; d_call: TRDD2; j_call: TRDJ1; cdr3_nt: TGTGCTCTTGGGGAACCACGGACCCTTCCTCCAGTACTGGAGGATAGAAGGCAGGTTGTAGGTCTCTTCGGTAAACTCATCTTT; cdr3_aa: CALGEPRTLPPVLEDRRQVVGLFGKLIF
clone_size: medium-sized; cdr3_length: 17; v_call: TRDV1; d_call: TRDD3; j_call: TRDJ2; cdr3_nt: TGTGCTCTCGGGGAACTGGGATACGTCTTTTTGACAGCACAACTCTTCTTT; cdr3_aa: CALGELGYVFLTAQLFF
clone_size: medium-sized; cdr3_length: 19; v_call: TRDV2; d_call: TRDD3; j_call: TRDJ3; cdr3_nt: TGTGCCTGTGACATGCTGGGGGATACGCGCTCCTGGGACACCCGGCAGATGTTTTTC; cdr3_aa: CACDMLGDTRSWDTRQMFF
clone_size: medium-sized; cdr3_length: 19; v_call: TRDV1; d_call: TRDD3; j_call: TRDJ1; cdr3_nt: TGTGCTCTTGGGGCCCCCTCGTTTCTACCTGGGGGATACACCGATAAACTCATCTTT; cdr3_aa: CALGAPSFLPGGYTDKLIF
clone_size: medium-sized; cdr3_length: 18; v_call: TRDV1; d_call: -; j_call: TRDJ3; cdr3_nt: TGTGCTCTTGGGGTTCTGTACCCAAGCTCCTGGGACACCCGACAGATGTTTTTC; cdr3_aa: CALGVLYPSSWDTRQMFF
clone_size: medium-sized; cdr3_length: 18; v_call: TRAV29/DV5; d_call: TRDD3; j_call: TRDJ1; cdr3_nt: TGTGCAGCAAGCGGGGGTCTGGGGGACTCCTTGTACACCGATAAACTCATCTTT; cdr3_aa: CAASGGLGDSLYTDKLIF
clone_size: -; cdr3_length: 16; v_call: TRDV2; d_call: TRDD3; j_call: TRDJ1; cdr3_nt: TGTGCCTGTGACACGATGGGGGATAAGAGGAACGATAAACTCATCTTT; cdr3_aa: CACDTMGDKRNDKLIF
clone_size: medium-sized; cdr3_length: 28; v_call: TRDV3; d_call: TRDD3; j_call: TRDJ2; cdr3_nt: TGTGCCTTTCGTGCCCTTCCAATCCCTCCAACTGGGGGATACGCCTCCGGTCTCTCACGAGCTTTGACAGCACAACTCTTCTTT; cdr3_aa: CAFRALPIPPTGGYASGLSRALTAQLFF
clone_size: medium-sized; cdr3_length: 18; v_call: TRDV1; d_call: TRDD3; j_call: TRDJ1; cdr3_nt: TGTGCTCTTGGGGAACTACAGCGTACTGGGGGATGGACCGATAAACTCATCTTT; cdr3_aa: CALGELQRTGGWTDKLIF
clone_size: -; cdr3_length: 16; v_call: TRDV3; d_call: TRDD3; j_call: TRDJ1; cdr3_nt: TGTGCCTTCGAACTGGGGGATAGGGGGGGGGCCGATAAACTCATCTTT; cdr3_aa: CAFELGDRGGADKLIF
clone_size: large; cdr3_length: 16; v_call: TRDV3; d_call: TRDD3; j_call: TRDJ2; cdr3_nt: TGTGCCCTCCGTGGTGGGGGATACGCTTTGACAGCACAACTCTTCTTT; cdr3_aa: CALRGGGYALTAQLFF
clone_size: large; cdr3_length: 24; v_call: TRDV1; d_call: -; j_call: TRDJ1; cdr3_nt: TGTGCTCTTGGGGAACCAACGGCCCTTCCTACGAGGGGATACAAGAGGTTGTACACCGATAAACTCATCTTT; cdr3_aa: CALGEPTALPTRGYKRLYTDKLIF
clone_size: medium-sized; cdr3_length: 16; v_call: TRDV1; d_call: -; j_call: TRDJ1; cdr3_nt: TGTGCTCTTGGGGAACTGGGGGACCTATACACCGATAAACTCATCTTT; cdr3_aa: CALGELGDLYTDKLIF
clone_size: medium-sized; cdr3_length: 15; v_call: TRDV1; d_call: -; j_call: TRDJ2; cdr3_nt: TGTGCTCTTGGGGAACTGATGGATTTGACAGCACAACTCTTCTTT; cdr3_aa: CALGELMDLTAQLFF
clone_size: few; cdr3_length: 19; v_call: TRDV1; d_call: TRDD3; j_call: TRDJ1; cdr3_nt: TGTGCTCTTGGCCACCCCCACTGGGGGGGCCGAATGTACACCGATAAACTCATCTTT; cdr3_aa: CALGHPHWGGRMYTDKLIF
clone_size: -; cdr3_length: 19; v_call: TRDV1; d_call: -; j_call: TRDJ1; cdr3_nt: TGTGCTCTTGGGGATACACTGGGCACGGAGGCTCGACCGGGTGATAACCTCATCTTT; cdr3_aa: CALGDTLGTEARPGDNLIF
clone_size: few; cdr3_length: 19; v_call: TRDV1; d_call: TRDD3; j_call: TRDJ1; cdr3_nt: TGTGCTCTTGGGACACTAAGACAAATTGGGGGATACGCCGCCGATAAACTCATCTTT; cdr3_aa: CALGTLRQIGGYAADKLIF
clone_size: medium-sized; cdr3_length: 17; v_call: TRDV1; d_call: -; j_call: TRDJ1; cdr3_nt: TGTGCTCTTGGGGCTACACGAGGAGGTTATTACACCGATAAACTCATCTTT; cdr3_aa: CALGATRGGYYTDKLIF
clone_size: medium-sized; cdr3_length: 17; v_call: TRDV1; d_call: TRDD3; j_call: TRDJ1; cdr3_nt: TGTGCTCTTGGAGGTCTCCTACGTACTGGGGGATGGAATAAACTCATCTTT; cdr3_aa: CALGGLLRTGGWNKLIF
clone_size: -; cdr3_length: 20; v_call: TRDV2; d_call: TRDD3; j_call: TRDJ3; cdr3_nt: TGTGCCTGTGAACATTACACTGGGGGATGCAGCTCCTGGGACACCCGACAGATGTTTTTC; cdr3_aa: CACEHYTGGCSSWDTRQMFF
clone_size: medium-sized; cdr3_length: 19; v_call: TRDV1; d_call: TRDD3; j_call: TRDJ2; cdr3_nt: TGTGCTCTTGGGGAACTAGCCCTTCTAGCCTGGGGGCCGACAGCACAACTCTTCTTT; cdr3_aa: CALGELALLAWGPTAQLFF
clone_size: few; cdr3_length: 21; v_call: TRDV1; d_call: -; j_call: TRDJ1; cdr3_nt: TGTGCTCTTGGGGAACCTTCCGAGGCATTCCTGGTACCGGGGGGTACCGATAAACTCATCTTT; cdr3_aa: CALGEPSEAFLVPGGTDKLIF
clone_size: -; cdr3_length: 17; v_call: TRDV1; d_call: TRDD3; j_call: TRDJ3; cdr3_nt: TGTGCTCTTGGGGGACTACTGGGGGATTGGGACACCCGGCAGGTGTTTTTC; cdr3_aa: CALGGLLGDWDTRQVFF
clone_size: few; cdr3_length: 17; v_call: TRDV1; d_call: TRDD3; j_call: TRDJ1; cdr3_nt: TGTGCTCTTGGGGAAGACGGGGATAAGGAGTACACCGATAAACTCATCTTT; cdr3_aa: CALGEDGDKEYTDKLIF
clone_size: -; cdr3_length: 21; v_call: TRDV2; d_call: TRDD3; j_call: TRDJ3; cdr3_nt: TGCGCCTGTGACAAAGTACTGGGGGATACGACTAGCTCCTGGGACACCCGACAGATGTTTTTC; cdr3_aa: CACDKVLGDTTSSWDTRQMFF
clone_size: -; cdr3_length: 16; v_call: TRDV2; d_call: TRDD3; j_call: TRDJ3; cdr3_nt: TGTGCCTGTGACGGGATACGCTCCTGGGACACCCGACAGATGTTTTTC; cdr3_aa: CACDGIRSWDTRQMFF
clone_size: medium-sized; cdr3_length: 20; v_call: TRDV1; d_call: TRDD3; j_call: TRDJ1; cdr3_nt: TGTGCTCTTGGGGAACTAATTCCTTTACTGGGGATAAAGTACACCGATAAACTCATCTTT; cdr3_aa: CALGELIPLLGIKYTDKLIF
clone_size: medium-sized; cdr3_length: 18; v_call: TRDV1; d_call: TRDD3; j_call: TRDJ1; cdr3_nt: TGTGCTCTTGGGGAACGCTTAGGCGGGGGATACGAGGCGAGTAAACTCATCTTT; cdr3_aa: CALGERLGGGYEASKLIF
clone_size: medium-sized; cdr3_length: 12; v_call: TRDV1; d_call: -; j_call: TRDJ1; cdr3_nt: TGTGCTCTTGGGGAAAGGGCCGATAAACTCATCTTT; cdr3_aa: CALGERADKLIF
clone_size: -; cdr3_length: 28; v_call: TRDV2; d_call: -; j_call: TRDJ2; cdr3_nt: TGTGCCCGTGGAAAACATAGGGCCCATAGCAAGGTTTTTCGTAATGATGCCTGTGGTAGTGCTTTGACAGCACAACTCTTCTTT; cdr3_aa: CARGKHRAHSKVFRNDACGSALTAQLFF
clone_size: medium-sized; cdr3_length: 19; v_call: TRDV1; d_call: -; j_call: TRDJ3; cdr3_nt: TGTGCTCTTGGGGAGCTACACCTCAACCAAAGAAGGGACACCCGACAGATGTTTTTC; cdr3_aa: CALGELHLNQRRDTRQMFF
clone_size: -; cdr3_length: 23; v_call: TRDV1; d_call: TRDD3; j_call: TRDJ2; cdr3_nt: TGTGCTCTTGGGGAGCTAAAACTCCACTCGTACTGGGGGATACGGCTAATGACAGCACAACTCTTCTTT; cdr3_aa: CALGELKLHSYWGIRLMTAQLFF
clone_size: medium-sized; cdr3_length: 17; v_call: TRDV1; d_call: TRDD3; j_call: TRDJ2; cdr3_nt: TGTGCTCTTGGGGAACTGGGGCCTACTGGGGGGATAGCACAACTCTTCTTT; cdr3_aa: CALGELGPTGGIAQLFF
clone_size: few; cdr3_length: 21; v_call: TRDV1; d_call: TRDD3; j_call: TRDJ2; cdr3_nt: TGTGCTCTTGGGGGACTAGAAGGTTCCTACTGGGGGATATTTTTGACCGCACAACTCTTCTTT; cdr3_aa: CALGGLEGSYWGIFLTAQLFF
clone_size: few; cdr3_length: 13; v_call: TRDV3; d_call: -; j_call: TRDJ2; cdr3_nt: TGTGCCTTTGGGGGCCATTTGACAGCACAACTCTTCTTT; cdr3_aa: CAFGGHLTAQLFF
clone_size: medium-sized; cdr3_length: 20; v_call: TRDV1; d_call: TRDD3; j_call: TRDJ3; cdr3_nt: TGTGCTCTTGGGGAAGCGTCCTGGGGGCCGGGCTCCTGGGACACCCGACAGATGTTTTTC; cdr3_aa: CALGEASWGPGSWDTRQMFF